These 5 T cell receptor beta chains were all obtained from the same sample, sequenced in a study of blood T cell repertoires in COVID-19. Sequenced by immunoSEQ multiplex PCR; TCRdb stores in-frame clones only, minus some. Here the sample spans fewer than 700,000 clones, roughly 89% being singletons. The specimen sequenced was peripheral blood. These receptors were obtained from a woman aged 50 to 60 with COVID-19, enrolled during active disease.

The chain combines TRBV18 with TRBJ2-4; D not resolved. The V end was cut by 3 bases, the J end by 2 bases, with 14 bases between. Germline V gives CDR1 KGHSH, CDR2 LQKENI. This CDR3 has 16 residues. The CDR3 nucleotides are TGTGCCAGCTCACCCCTTCGGGTAGGATCCAAAAACATTCAGTACTTC. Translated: CASSPLRVGSKNIQYF.

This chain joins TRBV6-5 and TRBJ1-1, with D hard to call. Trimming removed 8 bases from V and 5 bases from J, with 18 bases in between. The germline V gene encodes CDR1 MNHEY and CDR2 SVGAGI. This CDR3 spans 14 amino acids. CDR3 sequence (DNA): TGTGCCAGCCTCCTACGAGGGCAGAGAACTGAAGCTTTCTTT. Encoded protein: CASLLRGQRTEAFF.

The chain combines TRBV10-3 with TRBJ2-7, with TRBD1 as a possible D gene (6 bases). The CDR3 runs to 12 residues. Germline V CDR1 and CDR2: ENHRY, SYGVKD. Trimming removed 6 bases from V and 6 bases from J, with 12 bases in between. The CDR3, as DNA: TGTGCCATCAGGGGGGCCCTTCGCGAGCAGTACTTC. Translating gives CAIRGALREQYF.

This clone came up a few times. CDR3 DNA: TGTGCCAGCAGTTTAATAGCGAACACCGGGGAGCTGTTTTTT. Its translation is CASSLIANTGELFF. The V gene is TRBV27, the J gene TRBJ2-2; D gene unclear. The CDR3 is 14 residues long. The V end was cut by 2 bases, the J end by 0 bases, with 4 bases between. The germline CDR1 and CDR2 sequences are MNHEY and SMNVEV (reference sequence).

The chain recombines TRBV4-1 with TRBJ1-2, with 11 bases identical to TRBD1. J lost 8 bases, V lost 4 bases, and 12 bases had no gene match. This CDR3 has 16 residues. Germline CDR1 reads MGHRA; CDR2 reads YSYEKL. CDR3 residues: CASSPPTTGTGGGYTF. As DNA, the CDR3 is TGCGCCAGCAGCCCTCCCACCACCGGGACAGGGGGAGGCTACACCTTC.